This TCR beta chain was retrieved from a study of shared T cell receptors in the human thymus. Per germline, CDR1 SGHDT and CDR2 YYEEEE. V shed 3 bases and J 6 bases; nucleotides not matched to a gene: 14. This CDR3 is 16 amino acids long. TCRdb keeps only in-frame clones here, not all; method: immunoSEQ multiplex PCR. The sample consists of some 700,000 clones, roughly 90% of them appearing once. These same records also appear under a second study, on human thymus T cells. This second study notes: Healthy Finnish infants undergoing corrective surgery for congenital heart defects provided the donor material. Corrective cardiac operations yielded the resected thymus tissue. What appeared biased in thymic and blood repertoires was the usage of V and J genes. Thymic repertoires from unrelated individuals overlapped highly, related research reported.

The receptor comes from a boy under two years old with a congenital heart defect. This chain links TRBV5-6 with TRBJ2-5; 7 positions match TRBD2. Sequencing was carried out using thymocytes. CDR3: CASSSQYGGSSQTQYF. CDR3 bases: TGTGCCAGCAGCTCCCAGTACGGCGGGAGCTCGCAGACCCAGTACTTC.